The 20 T cell receptor beta chains below were found in one sample sequenced in a study of blood T cell repertoires in COVID-19. Assay: immunoSEQ multiplex PCR; the TCRdb copy retains only in-frame clones and omits some. Among 300,000 to 450,000 clones listed, more than 70% were seen once. Sequenced sample: peripheral blood. These receptor sequences come from a woman in her thirties with COVID-19, enrolled during active disease.

This sequence joins TRBV6-2 or TRBV6-3 and TRBJ1-1, with 8 bases matching TRBD1. The CDR3 loop spans 17 amino acids. Germline V gene lookup returns CDR1 MNHEY and CDR2 SVGEGT. The ends lost 4 bases at V and 0 bases at J; junction bases unmatched: 10. In DNA, the CDR3 is TGTGCCAGCAGTTCCCACAGGGGGGCCTCGATGAACACTGAAGCTTTCTTT. It encodes CASSSHRGASMNTEAFF.

The chain carries TRBV7-8 and TRBJ1-3; D might be TRBD1 (5 bases). Per the germline V gene, CDR1 is SGHVS and CDR2 is FQNEAQ. The CDR3 length is 13 residues. V dropped 3 bases and J dropped 4 bases, with 7 bases sitting between them. This CDR3 reads CASSFGQGNTIYF. The CDR3 bases are TGTGCCAGCAGCTTCGGACAAGGAAACACCATATATTTT.

CDR3 protein: CASSLEGTGLYNEQFF. CDR3 bases: TGTGCCAGCAGCTTAGAGGGGACAGGGCTCTACAATGAGCAGTTCTTC. The rearrangement uses TRBV7-8 and TRBJ2-1; 9 bases align to TRBD1. J gave up 3 bases and V 1 base, and 4 bases lay outside the gene matches. The CDR3 spans 16 residues. The germline CDR1 and CDR2 sequences are SGHVS and FQNEAQ. Drawing the rest from reference TRBV7-8 and TRBJ2-1, the complete variable domain is GAGVSQSPRYKVAKRGQDVALRCDPISGHVSLFWYQQALGQGPEFLTYFQNEAQLDKSGLPSDRFFAERPEGSVSTLKIQRTQQEDSAVYLCASSLEGTGLYNEQFFGPGTRLTVL.

In its sample, this clone was seen once. The CDR3 sequence: CASSRTREQYF. The CDR3 coding sequence is TGTGCCAGCAGTAGAACGCGGGAGCAGTACTTC. The genes are TRBV6-2 or TRBV6-3 and TRBJ2-7; D remains ambiguous. In germline, CDR1 is MNHEY, CDR2 SVGEGT. The CDR3 has 11 residues. V lost 5 bases and J lost 7, with 9 bases in between.

This chain links TRBV7-2 with TRBJ1-2; TRBD1 is a possible D gene (5 bases). The CDR3 runs to 15 residues. The germline gives CDR1 SGHTA, CDR2 FQGNSA. V was clipped by 2 bases and J by 5 bases, with 15 bases between them. The CDR3 DNA follows: TGTGCCAGCAGCTTAAAAGTCATTCGGGGGTATGGCTACACCTTC. Protein sequence: CASSLKVIRGYGYTF.

This chain joins TRBV9 and TRBJ1-3; possibly TRBD1 for D (5 bases). CDR1 is SGDLS and CDR2 is YYNGEE in the germline V gene. V dropped 3 bases and J dropped 7 bases, with 17 bases sitting between them. The CDR3 totals 15 residues. CDR3 in amino acids: CASSANTAGFNTIYF. DNA of the CDR3: TGTGCCAGCAGCGCAAATACAGCAGGGTTTAACACCATATATTTT.

The V call is TRBV29-1, the J call TRBJ1-2; D perhaps matches TRBD1 (6 bases). CDR1 is SQVTM and CDR2 is ANQGSEA in the germline V gene. The CDR3 loop spans 12 amino acids. V was shortened by 6 bases and J by 3 bases, with 11 bases between the two germline ends. CDR3 nucleotides: TGCAGCGTCCTAGGGACATACTATGGCTACACCTTC. Residues: CSVLGTYYGYTF.

The rearrangement joins TRBV5-4 to TRBJ1-1; D uncertain. Germline loops: CDR1 SGHNT, CDR2 YYREEE (reference sequence). The CDR3 totals 12 residues. With 5 bases removed from V and 3 bases from J, the gap between germline ends came to 8 bases. CDR3 coding DNA: TGTGCCAGCAGTCTCGGGGACACTGAAGCTTTCTTT. It yields the protein CASSLGDTEAFF. Full variable domain (outside the CDR3, taken from reference TRBV5-4 and TRBJ1-1): ETGVTQSPTHLIKTRGQQVTLRCSSQSGHNTVSWYQQALGQGPQFIFQYYREEENGRGNFPPRFSGLQFPNYSSELNVNALELDDSALYLCASSLGDTEAFFGQGTRLTVV.

The chain has TRBV19 and TRBJ1-5; no definite D call. V dropped 3 bases and J dropped 9 bases, with 12 bases sitting between them. Germline assignment: CDR1 LNHDA and CDR2 SQIVND (reference sequence). The CDR3 is 13 amino acids. The CDR3 DNA reads as TGTGCCAGTAGTATTCAACAGCCCTCGCCCCAGCATTTT. Amino acid sequence: CASSIQQPSPQHF.

The genes are TRBV7-2 and TRBJ1-2; D perhaps matches TRBD1 (6 bases). The CDR3 is 16 residues long. Germline lookup yields CDR1 SGHTA and CDR2 FQGNSA. V was clipped by 6 bases and J by 3 bases, with 20 bases between them. The DNA for the CDR3 is TGTGCCAGCAGTCGAGATACATGGACAGTTGACTATGGCTACACCTTC. It translates to CASSRDTWTVDYGYTF.

The rearrangement links TRBV28 to TRBJ2-1; 10 bases match TRBD2. Germline V CDR1 and CDR2: MDHEN, SYDVKM. The V and J ends lost 5 bases and 7 bases, in that order; junction bases with no gene match: 5. This CDR3 is 14 amino acids long. CDR3 residues: CASSRASGGNEQFF. CDR3 DNA sequence: TGTGCCAGCAGTCGAGCTAGCGGGGGTAATGAGCAGTTCTTC.

The chain recombines TRBV7-9 with TRBJ2-1; possible D gene TRBD2, 6 bases. V lost 1 base and J lost 6, with 10 bases in between. Germline lookup yields CDR1 SEHNR and CDR2 FQNEAQ (reference sequence). The CDR3 spans 14 residues. Here the CDR3 DNA reads TGTGCCAGCAGCTTAGGCGGGATTAGCAATGAGCAGTTCTTC. It encodes CASSLGGISNEQFF.

The chain combines TRBV24-1 with TRBJ2-5, with TRBD2 as a possible D gene (5 bases). The germline V and J ends were trimmed by 4 bases and 1 base, with 15 bases remaining between them. The V gene's germline CDR1 is KGHDR and CDR2 SFDVKD. CDR3 length equals 16 residues. The CDR3 reads CATSDPPQRTQETQYF. The CDR3 DNA reads TGTGCCACCAGTGACCCCCCCCAGCGGACCCAAGAGACCCAGTACTTC.

Only one count was recorded for this clone. This chain uses TRBV19 with TRBJ2-7; D may be TRBD1 (6 bases). The germline gives CDR1 LNHDA, CDR2 SQIVND (reference sequence). V lost 1 base and J 3 bases, leaving 13 bases between the germline ends. CDR3 size: 15 residues. CDR3: CASSIGTVKGYEQYF. CDR3 DNA sequence: TGTGCCAGTAGTATAGGGACAGTTAAGGGCTACGAGCAGTACTTC.

This chain connects TRBV9 to TRBJ2-3; no firm D call. From germline, CDR1 is SGDLS and CDR2 YYNGEE. CDR3 length: 16 residues. V lost 0 bases and J 2 bases, leaving 13 bases between the germline ends. The CDR3 DNA is TGTGCCAGCAGCGTAGGTCGGCGGAGCCTCACAGATACGCAGTATTTT. It translates to CASSVGRRSLTDTQYF.

This chain links TRBV12-3 or TRBV12-4 with TRBJ1-1; D call uncertain. The V gene lost 0 bases and the J gene lost 11 bases, with 13 bases spanning the gap. CDR3 length: 13 amino acids. The CDR3 region has the DNA TGTGCCAGCAGTTTAGCGAACCCGGGGTTTGCTTTCTTT. Residues: CASSLANPGFAFF.

Remarks on this clone: At one end the junction does not follow the germline gene, possibly because of a read error. V gene TRBV5-1 combines with J gene TRBJ2-7; 10 positions match TRBD1. This CDR3 is built from 15 residues. Germline V gives CDR1 SGHRS, CDR2 YFSETQ. The chain's CDR3 is CASTLDRGFSYEQYF. CDR3 DNA: TGCGCCAGCACCTTGGACAGGGGGTTTTCCTACGAGCAGTACTTC.

The chain links TRBV6-5 to TRBJ2-5; TRBD1 matches at 8 bases. Germline V CDR1 and CDR2: MNHEY, SVGAGI. Trimming took 6 bases from V and 0 from J; bases not matched to a gene: 0. The CDR3 loop spans 13 amino acids. CDR3: CASRDRDQETQYF. For the CDR3, the DNA is TGTGCCAGCAGGGACAGGGACCAAGAGACCCAGTACTTC.

This sequence joins TRBV7-8 and TRBJ2-4; 12 bases align to TRBD2. J lost 9 bases, V lost 5 bases, and 11 bases had no gene match. Germline V gives CDR1 SGHVS, CDR2 FQNEAQ. The CDR3 runs 16 residues. The CDR3: CASSRGLAGSQGIQYF. CDR3 nucleotide sequence: TGTGCCAGCAGCCGAGGACTAGCGGGGAGTCAGGGCATTCAGTACTTC.

V and J are TRBV19 and TRBJ1-2, with 7 bases aligning to TRBD1. Trimming took 10 bases from V and 5 from J; bases not matched to a gene: 4. The CDR3 has 11 residues. Germline CDR1 is LNHDA and CDR2 is SQIVND (reference sequence). DNA for the CDR3: TGTGCCACTGTGACAGGGTATGGCTACACCTTC. This sequence encodes CATVTGYGYTF.